This entry lists 9 T cell receptor beta chains sequenced from one sample in a study of blood T cell repertoires in COVID-19. This table comes from immunoSEQ multiplex PCR, and its TCRdb copy is limited to in-frame clones, with some not included. This table has 300,000 to 400,000 clones, approximately 87% appearing once. Sequenced sample: PBMCs or T cells enriched from blood (not recorded which). Receptors originate from a woman in her 30s with acute COVID-19.

The chain carries TRBV7-6 and TRBJ2-2, with 9 positions matching TRBD2. Looked up from germline, CDR1 is SGHVS and CDR2 is FNYEAQ. J gave up 0 bases and V 2 bases, and 4 bases lay outside the gene matches. This CDR3 contains 17 residues. CDR3 protein: CASSLRGTSPNTGELFF. The DNA for the CDR3 is TGTGCCAGCAGCTTAAGGGGGACTAGCCCGAACACCGGGGAGCTGTTTTTT.

This clone has more than one count but fewer than ten. This chain links TRBV7-2 with TRBJ1-2; D is ambiguous. Germline CDR1 reads SGHTA; CDR2 reads FQGNSA. CDR3 length: 14 residues. The ends were cut back, 1 base at V and 4 bases at J, with 10 bases in the middle. The CDR3 DNA reads TGTGCCAGCAGCTTAGGGCCAGTCAGCTATGGCTACACCTTC. It is translated as CASSLGPVSYGYTF.

The chain joins TRBV28 to TRBJ1-6, with D possibly being TRBD1 (5 bases). The CDR3 covers 11 residues. The V end lost 6 bases, the J end lost 12 bases, and 9 bases lay between the germline ends. Germline CDR1 MDHEN, CDR2 SYDVKM. In nucleotides, the CDR3 is TGTGCCAGCAGGGACACCCGACCCCTCCACTTT. Translated, it gives CASRDTRPLHF.

The V and J genes are TRBV12-3 or TRBV12-4 and TRBJ1-4; D remains unclear. The CDR3 covers 13 residues. The V gene lost 7 bases and the J gene lost 4 bases, with 10 bases spanning the gap. The CDR3 DNA reads as TGTGCCAGCATGAGACAACTTAATGAAAAACTGTTTTTT. Encoded protein: CASMRQLNEKLFF.

This chain links TRBV2 with TRBJ1-5, with 9 bases lining up with TRBD1. Germline V gene sequence: CDR1 SNHLY, CDR2 FYNNEI. Unmatched junction bases numbered 9, after V lost 5 bases and J lost 7 bases. The CDR3 sequence is 15 residues long. CDR3 region: CASSSGQGSGQPQHF. The CDR3 DNA sequence: TGTGCCAGCAGTTCGGGACAGGGAAGCGGACAGCCCCAGCATTTT.

Only one count was recorded for this clone. The J gene is TRBJ1-6, the V gene TRBV19, with a weak D call TRBD1 (6 bases). There are 14 residues in the CDR3. V was cut by 7 bases and J by 7 bases, with 14 bases left in between. Germline CDR1 reads LNHDA; CDR2 reads SQIVND (reference sequence). The CDR3 reads CASNSGQYNSPLHF. The CDR3 bases are TGTGCCAGTAATTCGGGACAATACAATTCACCCCTCCACTTT. Looking up the rest from reference TRBV19 and TRBJ1-6 gives the full variable domain: DGGITQSPKYLFRKEGQNVTLSCEQNLNHDAMYWYRQDPGQGLRLIYYSQIVNDFQKGDIAEGYSVSREKKESFPLTVTSAQKNPTAFYLCASNSGQYNSPLHFGNGTRLTVT.

The V gene is TRBV7-6, the J gene TRBJ2-3; 7 nucleotides agree with TRBD1. The J segment lost 2 bases and the V segment lost 3 bases, leaving 5 bases of the junction unmatched. CDR1 and CDR2 (germline): SGHVS, FNYEAQ. The CDR3 has 15 residues. CDR3 in DNA: TGTGCCAGCAGCTTGAACAGGGGCCACACAGATACGCAGTATTTT. Protein: CASSLNRGHTDTQYF.

This clone has just one count. CDR3 DNA sequence: TGTGCCAGTAGTATAGAATTCCTGTATGGCTACACCTTC. Amino acids: CASSIEFLYGYTF. This chain joins TRBV19 and TRBJ1-2, with no clear D. V was clipped by 0 bases and J by 5 bases, with 7 bases between them. Germline V gene sequence: CDR1 LNHDA, CDR2 SQIVND (reference sequence). This CDR3 has 13 residues.

This chain connects TRBV5-6 to TRBJ2-7; 8 bases agree with TRBD1. Germline trimming cut 4 bases from V and 4 bases from J; bases unmatched to any gene: 10. The CDR3 is made up of 15 amino acids. CDR1 SGHDT and CDR2 YYEEEE come from the germline V gene. CDR3 sequence: CASSAPGGFGYEQYF. In nucleotides, the CDR3 is TGTGCCAGCAGCGCCCCAGGGGGCTTCGGATACGAGCAGTACTTC.